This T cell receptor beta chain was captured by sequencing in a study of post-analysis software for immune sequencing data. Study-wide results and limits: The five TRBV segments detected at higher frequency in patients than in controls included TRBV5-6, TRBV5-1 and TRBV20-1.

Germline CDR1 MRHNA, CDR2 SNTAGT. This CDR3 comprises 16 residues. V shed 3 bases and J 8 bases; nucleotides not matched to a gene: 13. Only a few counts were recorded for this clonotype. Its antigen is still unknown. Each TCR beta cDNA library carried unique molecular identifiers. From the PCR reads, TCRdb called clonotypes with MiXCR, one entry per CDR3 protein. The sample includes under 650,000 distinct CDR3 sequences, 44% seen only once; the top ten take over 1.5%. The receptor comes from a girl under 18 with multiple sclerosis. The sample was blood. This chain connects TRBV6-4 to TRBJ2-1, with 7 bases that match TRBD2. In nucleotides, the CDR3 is TGTGCCAGCAGTGAGGAGGGAGGGCGAAGGGCTTATGAGCAGTTCTTC. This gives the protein CASSEEGGRRAYEQFF.